The 25 T cell receptor beta chains presented below share a single source sample, sequenced in a study of beta chain features in type 1 diabetes. Expressed TCRB transcripts were sequenced because the isolated RNA had all been reverse transcribed beforehand. The table came from immunoSEQ multiplex PCR; TCRdb's copy has only in-frame clones and leaves some out. The table includes 120,000 to 150,000 clones, about 10% detected once. Sequenced sample: naive CD4+ T cells from blood. The receptors come from a man aged 18 to 29 in good health.

The gene calls are TRBV6-5 and TRBJ2-1; the match to TRBD1 covers 9 bases. The CDR3 has 15 residues. After removal of 3 bases from V and 8 bases from J, the junction contained 8 bases not matched to a gene. Germline V gene sequence: CDR1 MNHEY, CDR2 SVGAGI. CDR3 sequence (DNA): TGTGCCAGCAGTTATAAGGACAGGGGCGGGTATGAGCAGTTCTTC. As protein: CASSYKDRGGYEQFF.

The chain recombines TRBV7-8 with TRBJ2-2, with 8 nucleotides matching TRBD1. Germline V gene data show CDR1 as SGHVS and CDR2 as FQNEAQ. Losses at the gene ends were 7 bases for V and 1 base for J; bases not matched to a gene: 5. This CDR3 contains 15 residues. CDR3 loop: CASTTQGGNTGELFF. The DNA for the CDR3 is TGTGCCAGCACCACACAGGGGGGGAACACCGGGGAGCTGTTTTTT.

This clone has just a few counts. V usage is TRBV18 and J usage is TRBJ2-7, with D maybe TRBD1 (5 bases). Germline CDR1 and CDR2: KGHSH and LQKENI. Trimming removed 3 bases at V and 3 bases at J, with 12 bases between. The CDR3 is made up of 14 amino acids. This chain's CDR3 is CASSPAQGIYEQYF. The CDR3 DNA reads TGTGCCAGCTCACCGGCGCAGGGAATCTACGAGCAGTACTTC.

The CDR3 protein is CASSRELSNQPQHF. DNA of the CDR3: TGTGCCAGCAGTCGGGAGCTTAGCAATCAGCCCCAGCATTTT. This rearrangement joins TRBV6-6 to TRBJ1-5; no firm D call. The CDR3 has 14 amino acids. The V end lost 5 bases, the J end lost 0 bases, and 8 bases lay between the germline ends. CDR1 and CDR2 from the germline V gene are MNHNY and SVGAGI (reference sequence).

The CDR3 nucleotides read TGTGCCAGCAGCTTCGAGGGACAGACCTCCTACGAGCAGTACTTC. This encodes CASSFEGQTSYEQYF. The genes are TRBV7-9 and TRBJ2-7, with 7 positions matching TRBD1. Germline V gene sequence: CDR1 SEHNR, CDR2 FQNEAQ (reference sequence). This CDR3 spans 15 amino acids. The junction had 5 bases not matched to a gene; V was cut back by 3 bases and J by 0 bases.

The chain employs TRBV29-1 and TRBJ1-2; D might be TRBD1 (5 bases). This CDR3 has 15 amino acids. Looked up from germline, CDR1 is SQVTM and CDR2 is ANQGSEA. V dropped 7 bases and J dropped 2 bases, with 20 bases sitting between them. In DNA form, the CDR3 reads TGCAGCGCCATTAGGGTGGGGCAGTTCAACTATGGCTACACCTTC. It translates to CSAIRVGQFNYGYTF.

This chain uses TRBV7-9 with TRBJ1-1; TRBD1 agrees at 7 bases. CDR3 length: 16 amino acids. Germline V CDR1 and CDR2: SEHNR, FQNEAQ (reference sequence). J was trimmed by 3 bases and V by 5 bases; bases with no gene match: 12. The CDR3 DNA sequence: TGTGCCAGCAGCCCTCGGGACAGAAGAACGGACACTGAAGCTTTCTTT. This codes for CASSPRDRRTDTEAFF. The full variable domain, rest sourced from reference TRBV7-9 and TRBJ1-1, is DTGVSQNPRHKITKRGQNVTFRCDPISEHNRLYWYRQTLGQGPEFLTYFQNEAQLEKSRLLSDRFSAERPKGSFSTLEIQRTEQGDSAMYLCASSPRDRRTDTEAFFGQGTRLTVV.

In this sample, this clone turned up many times. This chain links TRBV7-6 with TRBJ2-7, with TRBD1 matching 7 bases. CDR3 length: 14 residues. V dropped 1 base and J dropped 3; count of bases not matched to a gene: 3. Per the germline V gene, CDR1 is SGHVS and CDR2 is FNYEAQ. The CDR3 here is CASSLVWDSYEQYF. The CDR3 nucleotides are TGTGCCAGCAGCTTAGTTTGGGACAGCTACGAGCAGTACTTC.

This clone was counted only a few times. The gene calls are TRBV5-1 and TRBJ2-5; 9 nucleotides line up with TRBD2. V trimming: 6 bases; J trimming: 6 bases; junction bases outside the gene matches: 9. This CDR3 comprises 14 residues. Germline V CDR1 and CDR2: SGHRS, YFSETQ. The CDR3 region has the DNA TGCGCCAGCACCTGGGCTAGCGGGGCAAAGACCCAGTACTTC. Translated, it gives CASTWASGAKTQYF. Full variable domain (remainder filled in from reference TRBV5-1 and TRBJ2-5): KAGVTQTPRYLIKTRGQQVTLSCSPISGHRSVSWYQQTPGQGLQFLFEYFSETQRNKGNFPGRFSGRQFSNSRSEMNVSTLELGDSALYLCASTWASGAKTQYFGPGTRLLVL.

This rearrangement joins TRBV5-4 to TRBJ2-1; D gene ambiguous. Trimming took 0 bases from V and 1 from J, leaving 8 bases between them. The CDR3 has 15 amino acids. The V gene's germline CDR1 is SGHNT and CDR2 YYREEE (reference sequence). The CDR3 sequence: CASSLDSGSYNEQFF. In DNA form, the CDR3 reads TGTGCCAGCAGCTTGGACAGTGGGTCCTACAATGAGCAGTTCTTC. Variable domain in full (rest from reference TRBV5-4 and TRBJ2-1): ETGVTQSPTHLIKTRGQQVTLRCSSQSGHNTVSWYQQALGQGPQFIFQYYREEENGRGNFPPRFSGLQFPNYSSELNVNALELDDSALYLCASSLDSGSYNEQFFGPGTRLTVL.

The gene calls are TRBV7-3 and TRBJ2-2; D is perhaps TRBD1 (6 bases). The CDR3 is made up of 16 amino acids. Trimming shortened V by 5 bases and J by 0 bases, and 13 bases separated the two germline ends. Germline CDR1 SGHTA, CDR2 FQGTGA. CDR3 bases: TGTGCCAGCAGCGCAACAGGGACCTCGAACACCGGGGAGCTGTTTTTT. Translated: CASSATGTSNTGELFF.

This clone has only a few counts. Here the CDR3 reads CASSVGPTGELFF. DNA for the CDR3: TGTGCCAGCAGTGTTGGGCCCACCGGGGAGCTGTTTTTT. The chain joins TRBV2 to TRBJ2-2, with D hard to call. Deletions cut 4 bases from V and 4 bases from J, with 7 bases between. Germline-derived CDR1 and CDR2 are SNHLY and FYNNEI. The CDR3 is 13 amino acids.

The V and J genes are TRBV19 and TRBJ1-5, with TRBD1 matching 8 bases. The CDR3 consists of 15 residues. Trimming at V came to 6 bases and at J to 2 bases, leaving 6 bases not matched to a gene. Looked up from germline, CDR1 is LNHDA and CDR2 is SQIVND (reference sequence). The CDR3 is CASRGRGRGNQPQHF. CDR3 sequence (DNA): TGTGCCAGTAGAGGCAGGGGGCGCGGCAATCAGCCCCAGCATTTT.

V gene TRBV19 combines with J gene TRBJ1-5; possibly TRBD1 for D (5 bases). Germline V lookup: CDR1 LNHDA, CDR2 SQIVND (reference sequence). Trimming shortened V by 4 bases and J by 0 bases, and 13 bases separated the two germline ends. The CDR3 is 16 amino acids. CDR3 nucleotides: TGTGCCAGTAGTAACCCTAGACAGTTTAGCAATCAGCCCCAGCATTTT. This sequence encodes CASSNPRQFSNQPQHF. Combining the CDR3 with reference TRBV19 and TRBJ1-5 gives the whole variable domain DGGITQSPKYLFRKEGQNVTLSCEQNLNHDAMYWYRQDPGQGLRLIYYSQIVNDFQKGDIAEGYSVSREKKESFPLTVTSAQKNPTAFYLCASSNPRQFSNQPQHFGDGTRLSIL.

This clone was seen only a few times. The chain uses TRBV11-2 and TRBJ2-5; D not resolved. The germline V gene has CDR1 SGHAT and CDR2 FQNNGV. The length of the CDR3 is 12 residues. The V and J ends lost 5 bases and 2 bases respectively, with 6 bases between them. The CDR3: CASSGPQETQYF. The CDR3 bases are TGTGCCAGCAGCGGGCCTCAAGAGACCCAGTACTTC. The variable domain in full, with the rest retrieved from reference TRBV11-2 and TRBJ2-5, is EAGVAQSPRYKIIEKRQSVAFWCNPISGHATLYWYQQILGQGPKLLIQFQNNGVVDDSQLPKDRFSAERLKGVDSTLKIQPAKLEDSAVYLCASSGPQETQYFGPGTRLLVL.

The V call is TRBV28, the J call TRBJ1-4; 7 bases map to TRBD1. This CDR3 has 14 residues. CDR1 is MDHEN and CDR2 is SYDVKM in the germline V gene. The junction had 5 bases not matched to a gene; V was cut back by 2 bases and J by 8 bases. CDR3 nucleotide sequence: TGTGCCAGCAGTTTACAGGGGGTTGGAGAAAAACTGTTTTTT. Translation: CASSLQGVGEKLFF.

This clone showed up just a few times. The chain recombines TRBV5-4 with TRBJ2-5; a weak D match, TRBD2 (6 bases). Trimming took off 4 bases at V and 5 bases at J, with 18 bases between the two ends. This CDR3 spans 15 amino acids. The germline gives CDR1 SGHNT, CDR2 YYREEE (reference sequence). CDR3 region: CASSPQLAGAETQYF. CDR3 coding DNA: TGTGCCAGCAGCCCCCAACTAGCTGGGGCGGAGACCCAGTACTTC.

This clone was seen only a few times. The chain recombines TRBV2 with TRBJ2-5; no clear D. The CDR3 totals 12 residues. CDR1 is SNHLY and CDR2 is FYNNEI in the germline V gene. V was pared by 6 bases and J by 7 bases, with 12 bases between. The CDR3 reads CASRPPSGTQYF. The CDR3 DNA reads TGTGCCAGCAGACCCCCGTCGGGGACCCAGTACTTC.

This clone was seen a handful of times. This chain connects TRBV2 to TRBJ2-3; 8 nucleotides agree with TRBD2. CDR3 length: 14 residues. V lost 0 bases, J lost 12 bases, and 8 bases stayed unmatched. Germline V gene data show CDR1 as SNHLY and CDR2 as FYNNEI. CDR3: CASSEALRAGAQYF. For the CDR3, the DNA is TGTGCCAGCAGTGAAGCGCTTCGAGCGGGGGCCCAGTATTTT.

V is TRBV11-2 and J is TRBJ1-2; 7 bases fit TRBD1. The CDR3 has 16 residues. The germline V gene encodes CDR1 SGHAT and CDR2 FQNNGV. V lost 4 bases and J lost 4; bases outside the gene matches: 12. CDR3 loop: CASSSPRNRGTYGYTF. In DNA, the CDR3 is TGTGCCAGCAGCTCACCCCGGAACAGGGGCACCTATGGCTACACCTTC.

In its sample, this clone was seen a few times. The CDR3 DNA reads as TGTGCCAGCAGCGTAGGAGCGGGGGGGTTTAGTATCGATGAGCAGTTCTTC. This sequence encodes CASSVGAGGFSIDEQFF. The gene calls are TRBV9 and TRBJ2-1; TRBD2 aligns across 10 bases. CDR1 is SGDLS, CDR2 YYNGEE, per germline. J lost 8 bases, V lost 0 bases, and 11 bases had no gene match. This CDR3 is 17 amino acids long.

This clone showed up just a few times. This chain connects TRBV7-2 to TRBJ1-5; no clear D gene. The CDR3 is made up of 15 amino acids. Trimming took off 1 base at V and 9 bases at J, with 16 bases between the two ends. In germline, CDR1 is SGHTA, CDR2 FQGNSA. CDR3 coding DNA: TGTGCCAGCAGCTTAGTTCGGGGAATGAACCTGCCCCAGCATTTT. Translated: CASSLVRGMNLPQHF.

This clone was seen a few times. The V gene is TRBV27, the J gene TRBJ2-5; D remains ambiguous. With 6 bases removed from V and 2 bases from J, the gap between germline ends came to 13 bases. Germline V gives CDR1 MNHEY, CDR2 SMNVEV (reference sequence). The CDR3 is 14 amino acids. The CDR3 sequence: CASSPPRGQETQYF. The CDR3, as DNA: TGTGCCAGCAGCCCTCCCAGAGGTCAAGAGACCCAGTACTTC.

Only a few counts were recorded for this clone. This chain joins TRBV21-1 and TRBJ1-6; the table's D gene call, TRBD1, was not cross checked with the DNA. TRBV21-1 is a pseudogene segment. The CDR3 contains 16 residues. The CDR3: CASSTRQGWYNSPLHF. CDR3 DNA: TGTGCCAGCAGCACTCGACAGGGATGGTATAATTCACCCCTCCACTTT.

The chain is built from TRBV7-2 and TRBJ1-2; TRBD1 matches 11 bases. CDR1 is SGHTA, CDR2 FQGNSA, per germline. The ends lost 5 bases at V and 5 bases at J; junction bases unmatched: 4. The CDR3 is 14 amino acids. CDR3 coding DNA: TGTGCCAGCAGCCGCGGACAGGGGGCGTATGGCTACACCTTC. This gives the protein CASSRGQGAYGYTF. Using reference TRBV7-2 and TRBJ1-2 for the parts outside the CDR3, the full variable domain is GAGVSQSPSNKVTEKGKDVELRCDPISGHTALYWYRQSLGQGLEFLIYFQGNSAPDKSGLPSDRFSAERTGGSVSTLTIQRTQQEDSAVYLCASSRGQGAYGYTFGSGTRLTVV.